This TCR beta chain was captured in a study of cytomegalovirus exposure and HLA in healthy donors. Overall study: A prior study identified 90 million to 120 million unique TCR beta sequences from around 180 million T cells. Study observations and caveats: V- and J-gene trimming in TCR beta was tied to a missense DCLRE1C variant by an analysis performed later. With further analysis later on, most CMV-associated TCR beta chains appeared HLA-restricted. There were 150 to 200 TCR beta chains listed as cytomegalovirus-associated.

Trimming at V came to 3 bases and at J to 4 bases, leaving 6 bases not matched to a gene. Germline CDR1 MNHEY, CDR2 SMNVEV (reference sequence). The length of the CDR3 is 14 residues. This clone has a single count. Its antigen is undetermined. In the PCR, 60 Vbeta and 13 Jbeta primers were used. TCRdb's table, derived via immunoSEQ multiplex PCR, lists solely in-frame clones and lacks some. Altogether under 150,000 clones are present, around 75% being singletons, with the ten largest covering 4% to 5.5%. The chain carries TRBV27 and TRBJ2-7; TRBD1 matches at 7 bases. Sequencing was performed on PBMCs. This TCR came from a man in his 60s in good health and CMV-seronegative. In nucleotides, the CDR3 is TGTGCCAGCAGTTTTACCCGGGACAGTTACGAGCAGTACTTC. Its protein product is CASSFTRDSYEQYF.